This T cell receptor beta chain originates from a study of T cell responses to AZD1222 COVID-19 vaccine. Produced via immunoSEQ multiplex PCR; TCRdb's table is partial and in-frame only. The table has tens of thousands of clones, under 90% seen once; the top ten hold 2.4%. Germline CDR1 is MDHEN and CDR2 is SYDVKM. The CDR3 length is 15 residues. The V segment lost 3 bases and the J segment 1 base; nucleotides outside the gene matches: 6. Study-wide results and limits: Targets within unmutated variant regions were reportedly found for nearly half of spike-specific TCRs. Seropositive AZD1222 recipients at baseline numbered only 5 to 7.

To note about this clone: Antigen specificity is unknown.

The TCR was taken from an adult in good health. The chain couples TRBV28 to TRBJ2-7, with 7 bases identical to TRBD2. Sequencing used peripheral blood, obtained on day 0 of AZD1222 vaccination. CDR3 in amino acids: CASSLDVGGSYEQYF. In DNA form, the CDR3 reads TGTGCCAGCAGTTTGGATGTGGGAGGGTCCTACGAGCAGTACTTC.